Included here is one TCR beta chain sequence, with context. Its cognate antigen is unknown. Expressed TCRB transcripts got sequenced, as all isolated RNA was reverse transcribed. Clones were read by immunoSEQ multiplex PCR, and TCRdb kept only the in-frame ones, dropping some. The sample yields 300,000 to 350,000 clones, around 8.5% seen once. These data come from a study of beta chain features in type 1 diabetes. Study summary: Regarding age, gender and cell yields, patients proved similar to healthy donors. In all, about 110 million sorted cells from all samples were analyzed. Study-wide points: People with Type 1 diabetes carried modestly yet significantly shorter TCRB CDR3s in all four CD4+ subsets.

Sorting of CD4+ naive, central memory, regulatory and stem cell-like memory cells was performed via CD45RO/CCR7/CD25/CD127/CD95/CD27. In germline, CDR1 is SGHAT, CDR2 FQNNGV. The J segment lost 6 bases and the V segment lost 1 base, leaving 4 bases of the junction unmatched. This CDR3 comprises 16 residues. J is TRBJ1-6 and V is TRBV11-2; 9 nucleotides line up with TRBD1. The origin of this receptor is a man under 40 with type 1 diabetes. Sequenced material: central memory CD4+ T cells from blood. CDR3 sequence reads: CASSLAGQGTNSPLHF. For the CDR3, the DNA is TGTGCCAGCAGCTTAGCGGGACAGGGCACTAATTCACCCCTCCACTTT.